Presented here are 23 T cell receptor beta chains from one specimen sequenced in a study of blood T cell repertoires in COVID-19. TCRdb's table, derived via immunoSEQ multiplex PCR, lists solely in-frame clones and lacks some. The sample carries roughly 280,000 clones, around nine tenths recorded once. Specimen: peripheral blood. The receptor set was obtained from a man aged 40-55 years with active or convalescent COVID-19.

The chain has TRBV30 and TRBJ1-1; TRBD1 matches at 9 bases. Germline trimming cut 0 bases from V and 8 bases from J; bases unmatched to any gene: 4. The CDR3 contains 13 residues. Germline loops: CDR1 GTSNPN, CDR2 SVGIG (reference sequence). CDR3 bases: TGTGCCTGGAGTGTAGGGACAGGGCTCGAAGCTTTCTTT. It is translated as CAWSVGTGLEAFF.

The chain uses TRBV5-6 and TRBJ2-3; D not resolved. Germline V gives CDR1 SGHDT, CDR2 YYEEEE. V lost 4 bases to trimming and J lost 1 base, with 10 bases between them. This CDR3 has 14 residues. The CDR3 loop is CASSPWAGTDTQYF. DNA for the CDR3: TGTGCCAGCAGCCCTTGGGCAGGCACAGATACGCAGTATTTT.

This chain links TRBV6-5 with TRBJ1-1; weak D call: TRBD1 (5 bases). CDR3 size: 13 residues. Trimming removed 8 bases at V and 0 bases at J, with 10 bases between. The germline CDR1 and CDR2 sequences are MNHEY and SVGAGI. As DNA, the CDR3 is TGTGCCAGCTCTACAGGCTTGAACACTGAAGCTTTCTTT. It encodes CASSTGLNTEAFF.

J is TRBJ2-3 and V is TRBV19, with TRBD2 matching 16 bases. This CDR3 is 17 amino acids long. Germline lookup yields CDR1 LNHDA and CDR2 SQIVND (reference sequence). With V trimmed by 5 bases and J by 7 bases, 9 bases remained unmatched. The CDR3 nucleotides read TGTGCCAGTAGTCTCGGGACTAGCGGGAGGGCCTTAAATACGCAGTATTTT. Translated, it gives CASSLGTSGRALNTQYF.

This clone was observed once. The chain is built from TRBV10-1 and TRBJ1-2; 7 bases map to TRBD1. The CDR3 contains 14 residues. Germline CDR1 reads WNHNN; CDR2 reads SYGVQD (reference sequence). V gave up 6 bases and J gave up 0 bases; unmatched junction bases: 4. CDR3 sequence reads: CASSEGTANYGYTF. As DNA, the CDR3 is TGCGCCAGCAGCGAGGGGACAGCTAACTATGGCTACACCTTC.

The chain carries TRBV27 and TRBJ1-1; D is perhaps TRBD1 (5 bases). The CDR3 length is 17 residues. Germline-derived CDR1 and CDR2 are MNHEY and SMNVEV (reference sequence). Trimming cost V 5 bases and J 4 bases, with 23 bases left between them. CDR3 residues: CASSPLTPTALSTEAFF. For the CDR3, the DNA is TGTGCCAGCAGTCCGCTTACTCCGACAGCGTTGAGCACTGAAGCTTTCTTT.

The rearrangement uses TRBV19 and TRBJ1-1; possible D gene TRBD1, 5 bases. CDR1 is LNHDA and CDR2 is SQIVND in the germline V gene (reference sequence). This CDR3 is built from 15 residues. The germline V and J ends were trimmed by 5 bases and 4 bases, with 17 bases remaining between them. CDR3 in amino acids: CASSQMSRRGTEAFF. For the CDR3, the DNA is TGTGCCAGTAGTCAAATGTCCCGGAGGGGCACTGAAGCTTTCTTT.

CDR3: CASSPGGAGETQYF. The CDR3 DNA reads as TGTGCCAGCAGCCCCGGGGGGGCCGGGGAGACCCAGTACTTC. The V call is TRBV7-2, the J call TRBJ2-5; TRBD2 aligns across 8 bases. CDR1 SGHTA and CDR2 FQGNSA come from the germline V gene. The CDR3 covers 14 residues. V was clipped by 5 bases and J by 5 bases; unmatched bases: 7.

V is TRBV7-9 and J is TRBJ2-1, with D unresolved. Trimming shortened V by 0 bases and J by 0 bases, and 9 bases separated the two germline ends. The CDR3 has 16 amino acids. Looked up from germline, CDR1 is SEHNR and CDR2 is FQNEAQ (reference sequence). The CDR3 bases are TGTGCCAGCAGCTTAGCAGCGCTGAGCTCCTACAATGAGCAGTTCTTC. Translated, it gives CASSLAALSSYNEQFF.

This chain connects TRBV27 to TRBJ2-7; 11 bases map to TRBD1. CDR3 length: 14 amino acids. Germline values: CDR1 MNHEY, CDR2 SMNVEV (reference sequence). Trimming took 5 bases from V and 4 from J; bases not matched to a gene: 4. CDR3 nucleotides: TGTGCCAGCAGTGGGGGGACAGGGGGTTACGAGCAGTACTTC. It codes for CASSGGTGGYEQYF.

In DNA, the CDR3 is TGTGCCACCAGTGCCCACAGCGGCGAGCAGTACTTC. Protein: CATSAHSGEQYF. The chain joins TRBV24-1 to TRBJ2-7, with D possibly TRBD2 on 5 matching bases. The CDR3 sequence is 12 residues long. The germline CDR1 and CDR2 sequences are KGHDR and SFDVKD. Trimming took 5 bases from V and 6 from J, leaving 10 bases between them.

The chain links TRBV15 to TRBJ1-4, with 7 bases that match TRBD1. Unmatched junction bases numbered 9, after V lost 5 bases and J lost 6 bases. The germline CDR1 and CDR2 sequences are LNHNV and YYDKDF (reference sequence). CDR3 length: 15 amino acids. The CDR3 loop reads CATSGAGGGDEKLFF. The DNA for the CDR3 is TGTGCCACCAGCGGCGCGGGAGGGGGCGATGAAAAACTGTTTTTT.

This clone was recorded only once. The chain joins TRBV4-1 to TRBJ1-5; the D is unclear. The CDR3 runs 14 residues. Germline assignment: CDR1 MGHRA and CDR2 YSYEKL. Trimming stripped 1 base from V and 5 bases from J, with 9 bases between. CDR3 coding DNA: TGCGCCAGCAGCCAAGGCCCCCGGGATCAGCCCCAGCATTTT. Translating it yields CASSQGPRDQPQHF.

Of note for this clone: An end of the junction differs from the germline gene, which may be a read error. The chain employs TRBV7-9 and TRBJ1-3, with a weak D call TRBD1 (5 bases). The CDR3 is 10 residues long. CDR1 and CDR2 from the germline V gene are SEHNR and FQNEAQ (reference sequence). CDR3 nucleotide sequence: TGTGCCAGCAGCTTTGGGACTGGAGATTTT. Residues: CASSFGTGDF. Variable domain in full (rest from reference TRBV7-9 and TRBJ1-3): DTGVSQNPRHKITKRGQNVTFRCDPISEHNRLYWYRQTLGQGPEFLTYFQNEAQLEKSRLLSDRFSAERPKGSFSTLEIQRTEQGDSAMYLCASSFGTGDFGEGSWLTVV.

The chain employs TRBV6-5 and TRBJ1-2, with D maybe TRBD1 (6 bases). There are 11 residues in the CDR3. V shed 8 bases and J shed 7 bases, with 11 bases lying between them. Germline V gives CDR1 MNHEY, CDR2 SVGAGI. The CDR3 sequence is CASGGGFGYTF. In nucleotides, the CDR3 is TGTGCCAGCGGCGGGGGCTTTGGCTACACCTTC.

V usage is TRBV25-1 and J usage is TRBJ2-5; TRBD1 matches 8 bases. CDR3 length equals 16 residues. Germline CDR1 is MGHDK and CDR2 is SYGVNS. The ends lost 8 bases at V and 1 base at J; junction bases unmatched: 12. This CDR3 is CASGRTGPRTQETQYF. The CDR3, as DNA: TGTGCCAGCGGAAGGACAGGGCCCCGCACCCAAGAGACCCAGTACTTC.

The rearrangement links TRBV6-1 to TRBJ2-7; 9 nucleotides match TRBD1. The V and J ends lost 0 bases and 6 bases, in that order; junction bases with no gene match: 9. CDR3 size: 16 residues. Germline V CDR1 and CDR2: MNHNS, SASEGT. The CDR3 region is CASSEAGQGPRGEQYF. CDR3 nucleotides: TGTGCCAGCAGTGAAGCGGGACAGGGTCCAAGGGGCGAGCAGTACTTC.

The V and J genes are TRBV2 and TRBJ1-3, with D unclear. This CDR3 has 16 amino acids. V was clipped by 5 bases and J by 2 bases, with 16 bases between them. Germline V gene lookup returns CDR1 SNHLY and CDR2 FYNNEI. The CDR3 loop is CASSLSGPNTGNTIYF. In nucleotides, the CDR3 is TGTGCCAGCAGTCTCTCAGGCCCAAATACTGGAAACACCATATATTTT.

This clone was seen a single time. The J gene is TRBJ2-5, the V gene TRBV2, with 11 bases identical to TRBD2. The CDR3 is made up of 15 amino acids. Germline loops: CDR1 SNHLY, CDR2 FYNNEI. V trimming: 3 bases; J trimming: 5 bases; junction bases outside the gene matches: 5. The DNA of the CDR3 is TGTGCCAGCAGTGACTTAGCGGGGGGGCGCGAGACCCAGTACTTC. Protein: CASSDLAGGRETQYF. Together with reference TRBV2 and TRBJ2-5, the CDR3 gives the full variable domain: EPEVTQTPSHQVTQMGQEVILRCVPISNHLYFYWYRQILGQKVEFLVSFYNNEISEKSEIFDDQFSVERPDGSNFTLKIRSTKLEDSAMYFCASSDLAGGRETQYFGPGTRLLVL.

The CDR3 loop reads CASSRTPPGQLRNTIYF. Written as DNA, the CDR3 is TGTGCCAGTAGTCGAACCCCACCGGGACAACTCCGAAACACCATATATTTT. The rearrangement uses TRBV19 and TRBJ1-3; possible D gene TRBD1, 6 bases. The germline V and J ends were trimmed by 5 bases and 5 bases, with 22 bases remaining between them. The CDR3 has 17 residues. The germline gives CDR1 LNHDA, CDR2 SQIVND (reference sequence).

The chain couples TRBV3-1 (or the pseudogene TRBV3-2) to TRBJ2-2; 7 bases map to TRBD1. The ends lost 1 base at V and 2 bases at J; junction bases unmatched: 7. The CDR3 covers 17 residues. Germline CDR1 is LGHDT and CDR2 is YNNKEL (reference sequence). The CDR3 sequence: CASSQGRGQKNTGELFF. CDR3 bases: TGTGCCAGCAGCCAAGGCAGGGGACAGAAAAACACCGGGGAGCTGTTTTTT.

In this sample, this clone turned up once. This chain uses TRBV4-1 with TRBJ2-7; possibly TRBD2 for D (6 bases). Germline lookup yields CDR1 MGHRA and CDR2 YSYEKL. The CDR3 consists of 15 residues. V shed 2 bases and J shed 3 bases, with 14 bases lying between them. CDR3: CASSQKRGGVYEQYF. The DNA for the CDR3 is TGCGCCAGCAGCCAAAAACGCGGCGGGGTCTACGAGCAGTACTTC.

This clone has only a few counts. V usage is TRBV5-6 and J usage is TRBJ1-3; D call uncertain. The V and J ends lost 6 bases and 4 bases respectively, with 8 bases between them. This CDR3 comprises 12 residues. The germline gives CDR1 SGHDT, CDR2 YYEEEE. The CDR3 coding sequence is TGTGCCAGCACCACCCAGGGAAACACCATATATTTT. Translation gives CASTTQGNTIYF.